The following is a T cell receptor beta chain sequence with its context. Repertoires were generated with immunoSEQ multiplex PCR, while TCRdb's copy carries only in-frame clones and drops some. Of 2.3 million or so clones in the sample, approximately 93% were seen once. This specimen belongs to a study of shared clonotypes between healthy human individuals. Study context: Plates per donor: three CD4 naive, three CD4 memory, two CD8 naive, one CD8 memory.

The V end lost 5 bases, the J end lost 3 bases, and 15 bases lay between the germline ends. Germline assignment: CDR1 SGHKS and CDR2 YYEKEE (reference sequence). This CDR3 has 14 amino acids. The chain has TRBV5-5 and TRBJ2-7; D possibly corresponds to TRBD1 (6 bases). The receptor's source is a man between 18 and 29 years old in good health. Some clones in this sample may be carry-over from other donors' samples. Source material: naive CD4+ T cells from PBMCs. As to subset: CD45RA+ positively selected. The CDR3 loop reads CASRKSGTHYEQYF. As DNA, the CDR3 is TGTGCCAGCAGGAAGTCCGGGACACACTACGAGCAGTACTTC. Using reference TRBV5-5 and TRBJ2-7 for the parts outside the CDR3, the full variable domain is DAGVTQSPTHLIKTRGQQVTLRCSPISGHKSVSWYQQVLGQGPQFIFQYYEKEERGRGNFPDRFSARQFPNYSSELNVNALLLGDSALYLCASRKSGTHYEQYFGPGTRLTVT.